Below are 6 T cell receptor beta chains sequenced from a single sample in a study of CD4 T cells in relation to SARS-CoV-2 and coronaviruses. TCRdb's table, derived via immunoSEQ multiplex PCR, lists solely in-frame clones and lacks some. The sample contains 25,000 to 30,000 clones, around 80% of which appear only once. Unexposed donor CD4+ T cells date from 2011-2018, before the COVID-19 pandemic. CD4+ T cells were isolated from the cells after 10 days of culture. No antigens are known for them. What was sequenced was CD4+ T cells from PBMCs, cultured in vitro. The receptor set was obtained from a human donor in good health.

CDR3 DNA sequence: TGTGCCAGCAGCCAAATAACTAGCGGGGGAGGGGAGACCCAGTACTTC. It yields the protein CASSQITSGGGETQYF. The J gene is TRBJ2-5, the V gene TRBV4-2, with 11 bases aligning to TRBD2. V was clipped by 2 bases and J by 5 bases; unmatched bases: 7. CDR3 length: 16 residues. Germline V gives CDR1 LGHNA, CDR2 YNFKEQ.

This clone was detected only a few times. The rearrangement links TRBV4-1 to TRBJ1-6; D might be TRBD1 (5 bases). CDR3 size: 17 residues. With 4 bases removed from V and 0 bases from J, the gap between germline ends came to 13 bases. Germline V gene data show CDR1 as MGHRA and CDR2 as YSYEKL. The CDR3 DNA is TGCGCCAGCAGCCGGGACTTTATGAGCTCCTATAATTCACCCCTCCACTTT. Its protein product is CASSRDFMSSYNSPLHF.

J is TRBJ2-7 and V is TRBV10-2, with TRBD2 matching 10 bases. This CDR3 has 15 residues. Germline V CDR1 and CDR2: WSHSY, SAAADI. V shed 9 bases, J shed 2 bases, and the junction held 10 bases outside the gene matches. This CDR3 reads CASTKPGLATYEQYF. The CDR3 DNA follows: TGCGCCAGTACAAAGCCGGGACTAGCGACCTACGAGCAGTACTTC.

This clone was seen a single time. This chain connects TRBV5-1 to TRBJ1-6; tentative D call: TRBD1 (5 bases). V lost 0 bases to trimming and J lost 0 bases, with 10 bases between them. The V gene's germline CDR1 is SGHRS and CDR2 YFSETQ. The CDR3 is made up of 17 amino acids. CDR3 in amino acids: CASSLEGPSSYNSPLHF. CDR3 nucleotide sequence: TGCGCCAGCAGCTTGGAGGGACCGAGCTCCTATAATTCACCCCTCCACTTT.

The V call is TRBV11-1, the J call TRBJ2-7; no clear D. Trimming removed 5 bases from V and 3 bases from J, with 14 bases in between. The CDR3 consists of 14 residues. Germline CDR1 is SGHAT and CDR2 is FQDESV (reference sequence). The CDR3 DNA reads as TGTGCCAGCAGCCTGCGAAGATCCAGCTACGAGCAGTACTTC. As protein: CASSLRRSSYEQYF.

DNA for the CDR3: TGCGCCAAAAGACGTTATAGCAATCAGCCCCAGCATTTT. It yields the protein CAKRRYSNQPQHF. V usage is TRBV10-1 and J usage is TRBJ1-5; no clear D gene. The CDR3 is 13 amino acids. Germline V gives CDR1 WNHNN, CDR2 SYGVQD (reference sequence). Trimming took 10 bases from V and 0 from J, leaving 10 bases between them.